These 29 T cell receptor beta chains originate from one sample sequenced in a study of blood T cell repertoires in COVID-19. Sequencing was performed with immunoSEQ multiplex PCR; in TCRdb, only in-frame clones are kept and a portion is missing. The table lists 150,000 to 200,000 clones, more than 80% of them singletons. The sequenced sample was peripheral blood. Source of these receptors: a woman aged 40 to 50 with COVID-19, enrolled during active disease.

The rearrangement uses TRBV6-5 and TRBJ1-2, with TRBD1 identical over 7 bases. CDR1 and CDR2 (germline): MNHEY, SVGAGI. This CDR3 comprises 15 residues. Trimming took 10 bases from V and 2 from J; bases not matched to a gene: 13. For the CDR3, the DNA is TGTGCCACCGTGTTTCCGGGACAGTGGAACTATGGCTACACCTTC. It is translated as CATVFPGQWNYGYTF.

The V and J genes are TRBV20-1 and TRBJ2-5, with TRBD2 identical over 8 bases. Per germline, CDR1 DFQATT and CDR2 SNEGSKA (reference sequence). The CDR3 length is 14 residues. The V gene end was trimmed by 6 bases and the J gene end by 1 base; junction bases not matched to a gene: 7. The CDR3 bases are TGCAGTGCAAGTATTCTAGCGGGCCAAGAGACCCAGTACTTC. Encoded protein: CSASILAGQETQYF.

This chain links TRBV19 with TRBJ2-3; 9 bases map to TRBD2. With V trimmed by 10 bases and J by 6 bases, 11 bases remained unmatched. Germline V lookup: CDR1 LNHDA, CDR2 SQIVND (reference sequence). The CDR3 loop spans 14 amino acids. The CDR3 spells CATRSAGGDDTQYF. The CDR3 DNA sequence: TGTGCCACCCGATCGGCGGGAGGGGACGATACGCAGTATTTT.

This chain uses TRBV19 with TRBJ1-1, with 8 bases fitting TRBD1. After removal of 3 bases from V and 5 bases from J, the junction contained 8 bases not matched to a gene. The germline V gene has CDR1 LNHDA and CDR2 SQIVND (reference sequence). The CDR3 contains 15 residues. CDR3 sequence reads: CASSIGPQGATEAFF. CDR3 nucleotide sequence: TGTGCCAGTAGTATCGGGCCGCAGGGGGCAACTGAAGCTTTCTTT.

The chain links TRBV6-2 or TRBV6-3 to TRBJ1-4; D is uncertain. Germline CDR1 reads MNHEY; CDR2 reads SVGEGT. V gave up 4 bases and J gave up 10 bases, with 10 bases separating them. The CDR3 is made up of 12 amino acids. The CDR3 DNA sequence: TGTGCCAGCAGTTCCCCGGAGGGAAAACTGTTTTTT. The encoded protein is CASSSPEGKLFF.

This clone appeared a few times. V usage is TRBV10-1 and J usage is TRBJ2-1; 7 positions match TRBD2. Trimming removed 1 base from V and 7 bases from J; junction bases left unmatched: 7. Germline V gene data show CDR1 as WNHNN and CDR2 as SYGVQD (reference sequence). This CDR3 comprises 15 residues. DNA for the CDR3: TGCGCCAGCAGTGAGTTCATAGCGGGCCAAAATGAGCAGTTCTTC. Encoded protein: CASSEFIAGQNEQFF.

The genes are TRBV19 and TRBJ2-3; tentative D call: TRBD2 (5 bases). Germline CDR1 reads LNHDA; CDR2 reads SQIVND (reference sequence). V lost 0 bases to trimming and J lost 3 bases, with 10 bases between them. This CDR3 has 15 amino acids. CDR3 sequence: CASSIDTRDTDTQYF. CDR3 in DNA: TGTGCCAGTAGTATAGATACTAGGGATACAGATACGCAGTATTTT. Variable domain in full (rest from reference TRBV19 and TRBJ2-3): DGGITQSPKYLFRKEGQNVTLSCEQNLNHDAMYWYRQDPGQGLRLIYYSQIVNDFQKGDIAEGYSVSREKKESFPLTVTSAQKNPTAFYLCASSIDTRDTDTQYFGPGTRLTVL.

The chain carries TRBV3-1 (or the pseudogene TRBV3-2) and TRBJ2-1, with 7 bases aligning to TRBD1. The CDR3 is 14 amino acids. Germline CDR1 and CDR2: LGHDT and YNNKEL (reference sequence). V dropped 4 bases and J dropped 2; count of bases not matched to a gene: 2. CDR3 DNA sequence: TGTGCCAGCAGCCCGCAGGGGGCCTACAATGAGCAGTTCTTC. Amino acid sequence: CASSPQGAYNEQFF.

The chain employs TRBV7-6 and TRBJ1-2; TRBD1 is a possible D gene (5 bases). The germline V gene encodes CDR1 SGHVS and CDR2 FNYEAQ. Trimming took 5 bases from V and 6 from J, leaving 19 bases between them. The CDR3 sequence is 15 residues long. The chain's CDR3 is CASSPFNGGKDGYTF. The CDR3 nucleotides are TGTGCCAGCAGCCCCTTTAACGGGGGGAAGGATGGCTACACCTTC. Full variable domain (outside the CDR3, taken from reference TRBV7-6 and TRBJ1-2): GAGVSQSPRYKVTKRGQDVALRCDPISGHVSLYWYRQALGQGPEFLTYFNYEAQQDKSGLPNDRFSAERPEGSISTLTIQRTEQRDSAMYRCASSPFNGGKDGYTFGSGTRLTVV.

CDR3 amino acids: CASSYSNRGFSEQYF. The CDR3 nucleotides read TGTGCCAGCAGTTACTCGAACAGGGGTTTTAGCGAGCAGTACTTC. The rearrangement uses TRBV6-5 and TRBJ2-7; 7 nucleotides agree with TRBD1. The CDR3 totals 15 residues. CDR1 is MNHEY and CDR2 is SVGAGI in the germline V gene. J lost 6 bases, V lost 0 bases, and 8 bases had no gene match.

V usage is TRBV18 and J usage is TRBJ1-2; D is uncertain. The CDR3 spans 12 residues. V was pared by 5 bases and J by 8 bases, with 12 bases between. Germline V gives CDR1 KGHSH, CDR2 LQKENI. As DNA, the CDR3 is TGTGCCAGCTCAACCGGGGATGTGGGCTACACCTTC. This sequence encodes CASSTGDVGYTF.

This clone was observed a few times. The V call is TRBV5-4, the J call TRBJ2-7; 13 positions match TRBD2. The trim removed 0 bases at V and 7 bases at J, leaving 10 bases unmatched. The CDR3 covers 17 residues. Per germline, CDR1 SGHNT and CDR2 YYREEE (reference sequence). In nucleotides, the CDR3 is TGTGCCAGCAGCTTGGGACTAGCGGGAGGCTCTACGAGGGAGCAGTACTTC. Its translation: CASSLGLAGGSTREQYF.

The chain has TRBV6-4 and TRBJ1-1; D is unclear. CDR3 length: 13 amino acids. The germline V and J ends were trimmed by 4 bases and 4 bases, with 10 bases remaining between them. The germline gives CDR1 MRHNA, CDR2 SNTAGT. CDR3 amino acids: CASSARSTTEAFF. The DNA for the CDR3 is TGTGCCAGCAGTGCCCGGAGTACCACTGAAGCTTTCTTT.

The chain employs TRBV5-6 and TRBJ1-2; 8 nucleotides agree with TRBD1. The junction had 6 bases not matched to a gene; V was cut back by 3 bases and J by 8 bases. In germline, CDR1 is SGHDT, CDR2 YYEEEE. The CDR3 consists of 13 residues. The CDR3 DNA reads as TGTGCCAGCAGCTCCCAGGGGGCGGAGGGCTACACCTTC. Amino acids: CASSSQGAEGYTF.

The chain employs TRBV6-5 and TRBJ2-7; D is perhaps TRBD2 (6 bases). CDR3 length: 13 residues. Trimming removed 4 bases from V and 3 bases from J, with 10 bases in between. Germline V CDR1 and CDR2: MNHEY, SVGAGI. CDR3 sequence reads: CASSWDSFYEQYV. DNA of the CDR3: TGTGCCAGCAGTTGGGACTCCTTCTACGAGCAGTACGTC.

The chain recombines TRBV2 with TRBJ1-4, with 7 bases that match TRBD1. With 4 bases clipped from V and 7 bases from J, the junction kept 6 bases outside the gene matches. The CDR3 is 14 amino acids. CDR1 is SNHLY and CDR2 is FYNNEI in the germline V gene. The chain's CDR3 is CASSVYRGSEKLFF. CDR3 nucleotide sequence: TGTGCCAGCAGTGTGTACAGGGGAAGTGAAAAACTGTTTTTT.

The V call is TRBV10-3, the J call TRBJ1-1; D may be TRBD1 (5 bases). Germline CDR1 reads ENHRY; CDR2 reads SYGVKD. V lost 2 bases and J lost 8, with 12 bases in between. The CDR3 loop spans 13 amino acids. The chain's CDR3 is CAISERPGNEAFF. The CDR3 coding sequence is TGTGCCATCAGTGAGCGACCAGGGAACGAAGCTTTCTTT.

V usage is TRBV7-9 and J usage is TRBJ2-7, with D perhaps TRBD2 (5 bases). Trimming pared 4 bases from V and 1 base from J, leaving 11 bases between. The germline V gene has CDR1 SEHNR and CDR2 FQNEAQ (reference sequence). CDR3 length: 14 residues. CDR3 loop: CASSSAGTSYEQYF. CDR3 bases: TGTGCCAGCAGCTCGGCGGGCACATCCTACGAGCAGTACTTC.

The rearrangement links TRBV5-5 to TRBJ2-7; TRBD1 aligns across 7 bases. The V segment lost 2 bases and the J segment 1 base; nucleotides outside the gene matches: 6. CDR3 length equals 15 residues. Germline V gene data show CDR1 as SGHKS and CDR2 as YYEKEE (reference sequence). CDR3 in DNA: TGTGCCAGCAGCTTCCGGGACAGTCCTTCCTACGAGCAGTACTTC. Amino acids: CASSFRDSPSYEQYF.

The chain employs TRBV30 and TRBJ2-3, with a possible D match to TRBD2 (6 bases). Germline V gene sequence: CDR1 GTSNPN, CDR2 SVGIG (reference sequence). V lost 2 bases to trimming and J lost 3 bases, with 12 bases between them. The CDR3 covers 14 residues. CDR3 amino acids: CAWSPGTLTDTQYF. As DNA, the CDR3 is TGTGCCTGGAGTCCCGGGACTTTAACAGATACGCAGTATTTT.

This chain connects TRBV30 to TRBJ2-2; D remains ambiguous. The V end lost 8 bases, the J end lost 6 bases, and 13 bases lay between the germline ends. This CDR3 comprises 12 residues. The V gene's germline CDR1 is GTSNPN and CDR2 SVGIG (reference sequence). The CDR3 protein is CAQRRFSGELFF. CDR3 DNA sequence: TGTGCCCAACGTCGGTTTTCCGGGGAGCTGTTTTTT. The full variable domain, its missing parts supplied by reference TRBV30 and TRBJ2-2, is SQTIHQWPATLVQPVGSPLSLECTVEGTSNPNLYWYRQAAGRGLQLLFYSVGIGQISSEVPQNLSASRPQDRQFILSSKKLLLSDSGFYLCAQRRFSGELFFGEGSRLTVL.

Here the CDR3 DNA reads TGTGCCAGCAGTTTAAGCCTGAACTACGAGCAGTACGTC. Amino acids: CASSLSLNYEQYV. The V and J genes are TRBV12-3 or TRBV12-4 and TRBJ2-7; D is unclear. This CDR3 comprises 13 residues. With 2 bases removed from V and 3 bases from J, the gap between germline ends came to 8 bases.

There are a few counts of this clone. The V and J genes are TRBV13 and TRBJ1-6; perhaps TRBD1 as D (6 bases). The V and J ends lost 5 bases and 8 bases respectively, with 7 bases between them. Looked up from germline, CDR1 is PRHDT and CDR2 is FYEKMQ (reference sequence). The CDR3 sequence is 12 residues long. The CDR3 loop reads CASSRTDSPLHF. In DNA form, the CDR3 reads TGTGCCAGCAGCAGGACAGATTCACCCCTCCACTTT.

The rearrangement links TRBV2 to TRBJ2-3, with 10 bases identical to TRBD1. CDR1 is SNHLY, CDR2 FYNNEI, per germline. CDR3 length equals 15 residues. The V segment lost 6 bases and the J segment 0 bases; nucleotides outside the gene matches: 3. The CDR3 region is CASRGQGISTDTQYF. The CDR3 region has the DNA TGTGCCAGCAGGGGACAGGGGATTAGCACAGATACGCAGTATTTT.

The V gene is TRBV5-6, the J gene TRBJ2-3; D may be TRBD2 (5 bases). Between the trimmed V and J ends, which lost 6 bases and 1 base, there was a span of 18 bases. CDR1 and CDR2 (germline): SGHDT, YYEEEE. The CDR3 runs 16 residues. The CDR3 nucleotides read TGTGCCAGCACCCCTGGGGTCGGGCGGGGCACAGATACGCAGTATTTT. It encodes CASTPGVGRGTDTQYF.

The chain recombines TRBV6-6 with TRBJ1-1, with 7 bases identical to TRBD1. The CDR3 loop spans 13 amino acids. Trimming removed 6 bases from V and 4 bases from J; junction bases left unmatched: 5. The germline V gene has CDR1 MNHNY and CDR2 SVGAGI (reference sequence). The CDR3 here is CASRSDRVTEAFF. CDR3 sequence (DNA): TGTGCCAGCAGATCCGACAGGGTCACTGAAGCTTTCTTT.

This chain joins TRBV6-5 and TRBJ1-2, with D tentatively TRBD1 (6 bases). Germline V gives CDR1 MNHEY, CDR2 SVGAGI. V was trimmed by 6 bases and J by 5 bases, leaving 13 bases between them. The CDR3 consists of 13 residues. The DNA for the CDR3 is TGTGCCAGCAGCCCGGCAGGGGAATATGGCTACACCTTC. Encoded protein: CASSPAGEYGYTF.

This clone showed up just a few times. One junction end does not reproduce the germline sequence, and a read error may be involved. CDR3 nucleotides: TGTGCTAGCAGCTTAGCTCCGGCTAGCGCCGGGGAGCTGTTTTTT. It yields the protein CASSLAPASAGELFF. V and J are TRBV7-7 and TRBJ2-2; D is perhaps TRBD2 (6 bases). Germline loops: CDR1 SSHAT, CDR2 FNYEAQ (reference sequence). The CDR3 loop spans 15 amino acids.

The chain couples TRBV5-6 to TRBJ2-1, with D maybe TRBD1 (5 bases). CDR1 and CDR2 (germline): SGHDT, YYEEEE. V shed 1 base and J shed 0 bases, with 8 bases lying between them. The CDR3 is 15 residues long. The CDR3 DNA sequence: TGTGCCAGCAGCTTGTGGGGCCACTCCTACAATGAGCAGTTCTTC. This translates into CASSLWGHSYNEQFF.